One T cell receptor (beta chain) is described in this entry. The repertoire was sequenced with immunoSEQ multiplex PCR; TCRdb's copy has only in-frame clones and lacks some. The sample carries under 130,000 clones, around nine tenths recorded once. Germline-derived CDR1 and CDR2 are SGHNT and YENEEA. The germline V and J ends were trimmed by 5 bases and 3 bases, with 13 bases remaining between them. This CDR3 contains 15 residues. This sample is drawn from a study of control samples from healthy donors and cancer patients. This chain connects TRBV11-3 to TRBJ1-4; D not certain. The TCR comes from a man between 60 and 75 years old with lung cancer. Sequenced: PBMCs. CDR3 amino acids: CASSRGPNPNEKLFF. The CDR3 nucleotides read TGTGCCAGCAGCCGTGGGCCGAACCCTAATGAAAAACTGTTTTTT.